This TCR beta chain was identified during a study of blood T cell repertoires in COVID-19. V lost 4 bases to trimming and J lost 9 bases; unmatched junction nucleotides: 8. Per the germline V gene, CDR1 is SGHTS and CDR2 is YDEGEE. The CDR3 loop spans 15 amino acids. Only in-frame clones appear in the TCRdb table, and some are missing; sequencing was by immunoSEQ multiplex PCR. The sample consists of 80,000 to 100,000 clones, just over 85% of them appearing once. This TCR was sampled from a woman of 80 years or more in a cohort sampled during active or convalescent COVID-19. Sequenced sample: peripheral blood. V is TRBV5-8 and J is TRBJ1-6, with 9 bases identical to TRBD1. The CDR3 loop is CASSGRTGVGSPLHF. CDR3 DNA sequence: TGTGCCAGCAGCGGGAGGACAGGGGTTGGTTCACCCCTCCACTTT. The whole variable domain, remainder taken from reference TRBV5-8 and TRBJ1-6, is EAGVTQSPTHLIKTRGQQATLRCSPISGHTSVYWYQQALGLGLQFLLWYDEGEERNRGNFPPRFSGRQFPNYSSELNVNALELEDSALYLCASSGRTGVGSPLHFGNGTRLTVT.